This T cell receptor beta chain was found in a study of blood T cell repertoires in COVID-19. The CDR3 extends over 14 amino acids. Deletions cut 6 bases from V and 8 bases from J, with 16 bases between. Per germline, CDR1 LNHDA and CDR2 SQIVND (reference sequence). This table comes from immunoSEQ multiplex PCR, and its TCRdb copy is limited to in-frame clones, with some not included. The sample shows about 140,000 clones, about four fifths of them seen only once. The V gene is TRBV19, the J gene TRBJ1-4; possibly TRBD1 for D (6 bases). The clonotype was recovered from a human donor in a cohort sampled during active COVID-19. The specimen was peripheral blood. The CDR3 DNA reads as TGTGCCAGTAGACCGGACAGTAGTAGGGAAAAACTGTTTTTT. Translation gives CASRPDSSREKLFF.